These 24 T cell receptor beta chains came from one sample sequenced in a study of T cell repertoires in cytomegalovirus infection. TCRdb re-called the reads through MiXCR, storing one row per CDR3 protein. This table has some 940,000 distinct CDR3 sequences, roughly a third appearing once. These receptors' targets are unknown. Sequencing used cultured CD8+ T cells from PBMCs, obtained from culture after CMV antigen stimulation. These receptors were taken from a human donor in good health (CMV status not recorded). Some clones in this sample may be carry-over from other donors' samples.

This rearrangement joins TRBV7-9 to TRBJ2-7; TRBD1 matches at 10 bases. The junction had 9 bases not matched to a gene; V was cut back by 4 bases and J by 6 bases. CDR1 and CDR2 (germline): SEHNR, FQNEAQ (reference sequence). The CDR3 spans 15 residues. The CDR3 nucleotides are TGTGCCAGCAGCTGGAGCGGGACAGGGGAGGTCGAGCAGTACTTC. Protein sequence: CASSWSGTGEVEQYF.

This clonotype was observed a handful of times. The CDR3 is CASSLSWGGSSNEQFF. CDR3 sequence (DNA): TGTGCCAGCAGTTTATCTTGGGGGGGAAGCAGTAATGAGCAGTTCTTC. This chain connects TRBV27 to TRBJ2-1; TRBD2 aligns across 7 bases. J lost 7 bases, V lost 0 bases, and 9 bases had no gene match. The CDR3 is 16 residues long. The germline V gene has CDR1 MNHEY and CDR2 SMNVEV (reference sequence).

This clonotype has at least ten counts. The chain recombines TRBV7-8 with TRBJ2-7, with 8 bases identical to TRBD1. The trim removed 1 base at V and 4 bases at J, leaving 9 bases unmatched. The length of the CDR3 is 16 residues. Germline CDR1 reads SGHVS; CDR2 reads FQNEAQ. CDR3 coding DNA: TGTGCCAGCAGCTTAGGGGGGGCAGGGGGCGCATACGAGCAGTACTTC. Its protein is CASSLGGAGGAYEQYF.

The rearrangement links TRBV27 to TRBJ2-6; the match to TRBD2 covers 12 bases. This CDR3 spans 17 amino acids. J lost 2 bases, V lost 6 bases, and 5 bases had no gene match. Germline assignment: CDR1 MNHEY and CDR2 SMNVEV (reference sequence). The CDR3 sequence is CASRLAGGLPGANVLTF. CDR3 bases: TGTGCCAGCAGGCTAGCGGGGGGGCTTCCTGGGGCCAACGTCCTGACTTTC.

This clonotype has a handful of counts. This chain uses TRBV4-1 with TRBJ2-1; 7 nucleotides match TRBD2. J was trimmed by 7 bases and V by 4 bases; bases with no gene match: 7. The CDR3 is 14 residues long. Germline V CDR1 and CDR2: MGHRA, YSYEKL. The CDR3 bases are TGCGCCAGCAGCCGGAGACTAGCAATAAATGAGCAGTTCTTC. Translated: CASSRRLAINEQFF.

This clonotype was counted ten times or more. This chain uses TRBV7-2 with TRBJ2-1; D gene ambiguous. The CDR3 has 13 amino acids. The V gene's germline CDR1 is SGHTA and CDR2 FQGNSA. V dropped 2 bases and J dropped 13 bases, with 15 bases sitting between them. CDR3 sequence reads: CASSLSVRSEQFF. As DNA, the CDR3 is TGTGCCAGCAGCTTATCCGTGCGATCGGAACAGTTCTTC.

This clonotype was counted at least ten times. The J gene is TRBJ1-5, the V gene TRBV19; D is unresolved. The germline gives CDR1 LNHDA, CDR2 SQIVND (reference sequence). V was clipped by 2 bases and J by 4 bases, with 6 bases between them. The CDR3 has 13 residues. The CDR3, as DNA: TGTGCCAGTAGTATAAGTCCGAATCAGCCCCAGCATTTT. Translated: CASSISPNQPQHF.

In the case of this clonotype: A much larger clone is a single base away; this may be a read error. The chain joins TRBV7-3 to TRBJ2-3; tentative D call: TRBD2 (7 bases). The germline V and J ends were trimmed by 3 bases and 2 bases, with 9 bases remaining between them. The germline CDR1 and CDR2 sequences are SGHTA and FQGTGA. The CDR3 sequence is 14 residues long. CDR3 sequence (DNA): TGTGCCAGCAGCTTCGGGGGGCACACAGATACGCAGTATTTT. It is translated as CASSFGGHTDTQYF.

This clonotype turned up a few times. The V gene is TRBV14, the J gene TRBJ2-4; no clear D gene. CDR3 length: 19 amino acids. The V end lost 0 bases, the J end lost 4 bases, and 22 bases lay between the germline ends. Germline-derived CDR1 and CDR2 are SGHDN and FVKESK. The DNA of the CDR3 is TGTGCCAGCAGCCAAGATGATGGAGTTTATAATCGGCCAAAAAACATTCAGTACTTC. As protein: CASSQDDGVYNRPKNIQYF.

J is TRBJ2-7 and V is TRBV6-2 or TRBV6-3, with TRBD1 matching over 11 bases. V gave up 6 bases and J gave up 4 bases; unmatched junction bases: 8. CDR1 and CDR2 (germline): MNHEY, SVGEGT. The CDR3 is made up of 15 amino acids. This CDR3 is CASRLNGDRGYEQYF. The CDR3 coding sequence is TGTGCCAGCAGACTAAATGGGGACAGGGGGTACGAGCAGTACTTC.

This clonotype was found many times. The rearrangement links TRBV7-9 to TRBJ2-3, with D perhaps TRBD1 or TRBD2 (5 bases each). Looked up from germline, CDR1 is SEHNR and CDR2 is FQNEAQ (reference sequence). CDR3 size: 13 residues. The V end lost 6 bases, the J end lost 0 bases, and 7 bases lay between the germline ends. CDR3 sequence reads: CASRGPSTDTQYF. As DNA, the CDR3 is TGTGCCAGCAGGGGACCGAGCACAGATACGCAGTATTTT.

This clonotype has more than one count but fewer than ten. The chain is built from TRBV5-4 and TRBJ2-1, with D hard to call. The CDR3 spans 15 residues. The V gene's germline CDR1 is SGHNT and CDR2 YYREEE (reference sequence). The germline V and J ends were trimmed by 3 bases and 3 bases, with 13 bases remaining between them. CDR3: CASSSRSYSYNEQFF. The CDR3 DNA reads TGTGCCAGCAGCTCCCGGAGCTATAGCTACAATGAGCAGTTCTTC. Looking up the rest from reference TRBV5-4 and TRBJ2-1 gives the full variable domain: ETGVTQSPTHLIKTRGQQVTLRCSSQSGHNTVSWYQQALGQGPQFIFQYYREEENGRGNFPPRFSGLQFPNYSSELNVNALELDDSALYLCASSSRSYSYNEQFFGPGTRLTVL.

This chain uses TRBV19 with TRBJ1-2; possible D gene TRBD1, 5 bases. Trimming pared 3 bases from V and 4 bases from J, leaving 9 bases between. This CDR3 region has 13 residues. The germline V gene encodes CDR1 LNHDA and CDR2 SQIVND (reference sequence). The CDR3 spells CASSMDIVYGYTF. The DNA of the CDR3 is TGTGCCAGTAGTATGGACATCGTCTATGGCTACACCTTC.

The V call is TRBV19, the J call TRBJ1-2, with D tentatively TRBD1 (6 bases). Looked up from germline, CDR1 is LNHDA and CDR2 is SQIVND (reference sequence). CDR3 length: 16 amino acids. V was cut by 5 bases and J by 3 bases, with 19 bases left in between. The CDR3 here is CASSPGTSPWDYGYTF. In DNA, the CDR3 is TGTGCCAGTAGTCCTGGGACATCCCCGTGGGACTATGGCTACACCTTC.

V and J are TRBV11-2 and TRBJ2-2; unclear D gene. The V gene lost 3 bases and the J gene lost 1 base, with 9 bases spanning the gap. Germline loops: CDR1 SGHAT, CDR2 FQNNGV. The CDR3 is made up of 15 amino acids. This CDR3 is CASSFFAGNTGELFF. For the CDR3, the DNA is TGTGCCAGCAGCTTTTTCGCCGGGAACACCGGGGAGCTGTTTTTT.

To note about this clonotype: Compared with germline, one end of the junction differs, possibly owing to a read error. The chain joins TRBV6-2 or TRBV6-3 to TRBJ1-1; no clear D gene. This CDR3 spans 11 amino acids. The germline V gene has CDR1 MNHEY and CDR2 SVGEGT. DNA for the CDR3: TGTGTCAGCGATACCGGAGTGAAAGCTTTCTTT. It specifies CVSDTGVKAFF.

The chain employs TRBV18 and TRBJ2-1; no definite D call. Germline V gives CDR1 KGHSH, CDR2 LQKENI. The V end lost 0 bases, the J end lost 0 bases, and 9 bases lay between the germline ends. CDR3 length equals 16 residues. The CDR3 region is CASSPPVRSSYNEQFF. CDR3 nucleotide sequence: TGTGCCAGCTCACCACCGGTCAGGAGCTCCTACAATGAGCAGTTCTTC. Using reference TRBV18 and TRBJ2-1 for the parts outside the CDR3, the full variable domain is NAGVMQNPRHLVRRRGQEARLRCSPMKGHSHVYWYRQLPEEGLKFMVYLQKENIIDESGMPKERFSAEFPKEGPSILRIQQVVRGDSAAYFCASSPPVRSSYNEQFFGPGTRLTVL.

This chain connects TRBV6-5 to TRBJ1-1; no clear D gene. The CDR3 extends over 15 amino acids. Trimming pared 0 bases from V and 3 bases from J, leaving 11 bases between. The germline gives CDR1 MNHEY, CDR2 SVGAGI. The CDR3 here is CASSYSRVGYTEAFF. CDR3 bases: TGTGCCAGCAGTTACTCGAGGGTGGGATACACTGAAGCTTTCTTT.

The gene calls are TRBV27 and TRBJ2-7; 8 bases are shared with TRBD1. Germline V gene sequence: CDR1 MNHEY, CDR2 SMNVEV (reference sequence). Trimming removed 4 bases from V and 5 bases from J; junction bases left unmatched: 1. The CDR3 is 12 residues long. The CDR3 DNA is TGTGCCAGCAGTTCAGGGGGCCACGAGCAGTACGTC. It codes for CASSSGGHEQYV.

There are a few counts of this clonotype. Here the CDR3 reads CASRTGGGEPQHF. The CDR3 DNA reads TGTGCCAGCAGGACAGGGGGCGGGGAGCCCCAGCATTTT. The chain carries TRBV12-3 or TRBV12-4 and TRBJ1-5; TRBD1 matches at 10 bases. With 6 bases clipped from V and 8 bases from J, the junction kept 4 bases outside the gene matches. CDR3 length: 13 amino acids.

This clonotype was counted between two and nine times. This rearrangement joins TRBV7-9 to TRBJ2-7, with D uncertain. V lost 5 bases and J 3 bases, leaving 8 bases between the germline ends. Looked up from germline, CDR1 is SEHNR and CDR2 is FQNEAQ (reference sequence). CDR3 size: 12 residues. The CDR3 coding sequence is TGTGCCAGCAGCCAGGTGTACTACGAGCAGTACTTC. Translation gives CASSQVYYEQYF.

This clonotype has more than one count but fewer than ten. The genes are TRBV12-5 and TRBJ2-3, with D unclear. CDR1 is LGHNT, CDR2 FRNRAP, per germline. V lost 9 bases to trimming and J lost 6 bases, with 13 bases between them. The CDR3 consists of 12 residues. The CDR3 nucleotides read TGTGCTAGCTCCTGGGTTGCGGATACGCAGTATTTT. Protein sequence: CASSWVADTQYF.

Here the CDR3 DNA reads TGTGCCAGCAGTGAAGAAGAGGGCCCCAGCTCCTACAATGAGCAGTTCTTC. It translates to CASSEEEGPSSYNEQFF. This chain connects TRBV6-1 to TRBJ2-1; tentatively, D is TRBD2 (5 bases). Germline CDR1 and CDR2: MNHNS and SASEGT. This CDR3 is built from 17 residues. V dropped 1 base and J dropped 0 bases, with 13 bases sitting between them.

The chain recombines TRBV12-3 or TRBV12-4 with TRBJ1-5, with D unresolved. Trimming shortened V by 3 bases and J by 0 bases, and 9 bases separated the two germline ends. This CDR3 contains 15 residues. The CDR3 bases are TGTGCCAGCAGTTTCACCGCGTATAGCAATCAGCCCCAGCATTTT. Protein product: CASSFTAYSNQPQHF.